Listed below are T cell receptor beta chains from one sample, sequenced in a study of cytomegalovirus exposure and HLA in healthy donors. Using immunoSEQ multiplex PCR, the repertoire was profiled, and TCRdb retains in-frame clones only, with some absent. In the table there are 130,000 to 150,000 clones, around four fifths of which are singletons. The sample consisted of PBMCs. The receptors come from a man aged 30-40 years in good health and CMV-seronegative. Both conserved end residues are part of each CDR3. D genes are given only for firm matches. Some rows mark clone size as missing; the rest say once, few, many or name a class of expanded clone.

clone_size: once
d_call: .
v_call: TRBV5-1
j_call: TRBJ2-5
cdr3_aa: CASSFRNQETQYF
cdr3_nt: TGCGCCAGCAGCTTCAGAAATCAAGAGACCCAGTACTTC

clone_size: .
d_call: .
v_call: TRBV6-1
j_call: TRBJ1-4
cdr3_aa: CASLDSLKTNEKLFF
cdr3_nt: TGTGCCAGCTTAGACAGTTTAAAGACTAATGAAAAACTGTTTTTT

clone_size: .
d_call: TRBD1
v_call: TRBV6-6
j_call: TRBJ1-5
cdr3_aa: CASSATGQGSQPQHF
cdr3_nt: TGTGCCAGCAGTGCGACGGGACAGGGAAGTCAGCCCCAGCATTTT

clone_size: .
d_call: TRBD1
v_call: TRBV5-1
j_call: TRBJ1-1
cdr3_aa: CASREGAANTEAFF
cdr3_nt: TGCGCCAGCAGAGAGGGGGCAGCTAACACTGAAGCTTTCTTT

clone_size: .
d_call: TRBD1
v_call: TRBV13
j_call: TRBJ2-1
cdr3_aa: CASNGQGPHNEQFF
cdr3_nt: TGTGCCAGCAACGGACAGGGGCCACACAATGAGCAGTTCTTC

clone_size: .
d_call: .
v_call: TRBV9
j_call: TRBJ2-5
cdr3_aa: CASSVGAQETQYF
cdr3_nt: TGTGCCAGCAGCGTAGGGGCCCAAGAGACCCAGTACTTC

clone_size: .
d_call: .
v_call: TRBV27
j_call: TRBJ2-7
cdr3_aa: CASSLSSTGEQYF
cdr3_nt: TGTGCCAGCAGTTTATCGTCCACCGGCGAGCAGTACTTC

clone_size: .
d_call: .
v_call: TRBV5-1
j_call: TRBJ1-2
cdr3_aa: CASSLDGNYGYTF
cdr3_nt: TGCGCCAGCAGCTTAGACGGGAACTATGGCTACACCTTC

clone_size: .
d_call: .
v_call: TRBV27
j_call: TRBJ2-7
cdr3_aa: CASSLRNFAGQEQYF
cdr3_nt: TGTGCCAGCAGTTTAAGGAATTTTGCGGGTCAAGAGCAGTACTTC

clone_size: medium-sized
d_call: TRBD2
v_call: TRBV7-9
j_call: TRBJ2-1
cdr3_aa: CASSLGGAGGYNEQFF
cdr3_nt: TGTGCCAGCAGCTTAGGGGGGGCGGGGGGCTACAATGAGCAGTTCTTC

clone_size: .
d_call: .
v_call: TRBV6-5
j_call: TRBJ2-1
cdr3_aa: CASSYSPTALNEQFF
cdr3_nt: TGTGCCAGCAGTTACTCTCCGACAGCGTTGAATGAGCAGTTCTTC

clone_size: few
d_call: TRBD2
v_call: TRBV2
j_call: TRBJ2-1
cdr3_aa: CASSVLAGGRGEQFF
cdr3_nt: TGTGCCAGCAGTGTTCTAGCGGGAGGCAGGGGTGAGCAGTTCTTC

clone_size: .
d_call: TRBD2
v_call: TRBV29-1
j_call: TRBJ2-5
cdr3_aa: CSVDRDYDQTQYF
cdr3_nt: TGCAGCGTTGACAGGGACTATGACCAGACCCAGTACTTC

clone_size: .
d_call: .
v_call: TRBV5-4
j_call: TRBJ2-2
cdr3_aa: CASSFRDTGELFF
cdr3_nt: TGTGCCAGCAGCTTCAGGGACACCGGGGAGCTGTTTTTT

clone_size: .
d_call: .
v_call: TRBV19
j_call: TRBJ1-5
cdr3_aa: CASSIRRVEGPQHF
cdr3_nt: TGTGCCAGTAGTATTAGGAGGGTTGAGGGGCCCCAGCATTTT

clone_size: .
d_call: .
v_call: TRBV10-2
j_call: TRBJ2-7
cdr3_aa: CASRVGQSPNYEQYF
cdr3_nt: TGCGCCAGCAGAGTCGGACAGTCTCCGAACTACGAGCAGTACTTC